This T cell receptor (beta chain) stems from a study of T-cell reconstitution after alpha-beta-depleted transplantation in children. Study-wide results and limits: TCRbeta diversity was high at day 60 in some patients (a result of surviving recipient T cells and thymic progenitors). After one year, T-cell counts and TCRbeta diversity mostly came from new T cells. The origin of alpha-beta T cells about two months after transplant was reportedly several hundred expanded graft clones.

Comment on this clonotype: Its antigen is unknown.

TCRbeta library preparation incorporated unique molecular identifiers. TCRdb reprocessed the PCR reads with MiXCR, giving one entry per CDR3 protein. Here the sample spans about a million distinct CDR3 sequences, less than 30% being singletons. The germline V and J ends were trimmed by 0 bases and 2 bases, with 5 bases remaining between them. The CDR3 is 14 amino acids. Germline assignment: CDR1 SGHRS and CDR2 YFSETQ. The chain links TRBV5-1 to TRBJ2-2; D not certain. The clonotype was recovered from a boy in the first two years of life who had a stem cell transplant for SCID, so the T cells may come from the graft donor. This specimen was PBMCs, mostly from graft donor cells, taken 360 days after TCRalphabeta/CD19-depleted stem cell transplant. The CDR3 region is CASSLGFNTGELFF. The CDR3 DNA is TGCGCCAGCAGCTTGGGGTTTAACACCGGGGAGCTGTTTTTT.